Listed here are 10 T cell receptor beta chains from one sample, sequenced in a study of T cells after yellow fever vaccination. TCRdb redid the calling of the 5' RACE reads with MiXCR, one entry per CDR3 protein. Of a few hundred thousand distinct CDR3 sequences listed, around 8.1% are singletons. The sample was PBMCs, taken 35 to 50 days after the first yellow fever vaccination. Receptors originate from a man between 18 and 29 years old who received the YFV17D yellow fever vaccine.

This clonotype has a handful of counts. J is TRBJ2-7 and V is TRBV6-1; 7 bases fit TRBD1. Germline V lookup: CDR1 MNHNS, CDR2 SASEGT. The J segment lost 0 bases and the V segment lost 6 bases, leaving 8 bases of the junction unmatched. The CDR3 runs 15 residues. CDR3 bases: TGTGCCAGCAGGGACCCGGGACAGAGCTCCTACGAGCAGTACTTC. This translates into CASRDPGQSSYEQYF.

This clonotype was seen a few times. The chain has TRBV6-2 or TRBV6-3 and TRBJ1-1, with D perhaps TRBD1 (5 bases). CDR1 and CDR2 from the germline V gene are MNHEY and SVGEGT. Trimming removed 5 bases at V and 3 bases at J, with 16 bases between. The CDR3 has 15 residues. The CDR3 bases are TGTGCCAGCAGTAACCGTGGAGGGGAGGACACTGAAGCTTTCTTT. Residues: CASSNRGGEDTEAFF.

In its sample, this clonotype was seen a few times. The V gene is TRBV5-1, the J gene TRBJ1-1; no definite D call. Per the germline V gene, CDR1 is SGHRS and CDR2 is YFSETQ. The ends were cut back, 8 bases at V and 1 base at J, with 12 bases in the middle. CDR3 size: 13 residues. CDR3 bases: TGCGCCAGAGCGGGGTCGAGGAACACTGAAGCTTTCTTT. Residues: CARAGSRNTEAFF.

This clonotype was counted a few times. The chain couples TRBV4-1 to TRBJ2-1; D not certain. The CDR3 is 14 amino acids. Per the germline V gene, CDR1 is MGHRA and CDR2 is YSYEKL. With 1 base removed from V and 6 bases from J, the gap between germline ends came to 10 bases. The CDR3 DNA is TGCGCCAGCAGCCAAGCGGATAGCTTCAATGAGCAGTTCTTC. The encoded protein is CASSQADSFNEQFF.

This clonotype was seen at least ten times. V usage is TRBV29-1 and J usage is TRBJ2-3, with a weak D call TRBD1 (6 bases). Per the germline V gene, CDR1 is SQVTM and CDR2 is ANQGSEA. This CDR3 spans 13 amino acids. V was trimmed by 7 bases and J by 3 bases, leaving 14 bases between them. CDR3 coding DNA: TGCAGCGCTAAAGGTGGACAGACAGATACGCAGTATTTT. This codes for CSAKGGQTDTQYF.

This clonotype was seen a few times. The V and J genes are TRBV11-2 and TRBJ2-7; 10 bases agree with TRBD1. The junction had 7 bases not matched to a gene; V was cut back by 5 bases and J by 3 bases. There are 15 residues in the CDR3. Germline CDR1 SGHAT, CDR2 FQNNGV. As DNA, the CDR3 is TGTGCCAGCAGCCCGAGGGACAGGGGAGTCTACGAGCAGTACTTC. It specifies CASSPRDRGVYEQYF.

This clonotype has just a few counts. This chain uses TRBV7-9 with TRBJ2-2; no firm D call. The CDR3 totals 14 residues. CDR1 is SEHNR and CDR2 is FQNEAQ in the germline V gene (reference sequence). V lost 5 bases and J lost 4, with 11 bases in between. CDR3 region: CASSLHLSTGELFF. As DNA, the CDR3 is TGTGCCAGCAGCCTACATCTTAGCACCGGGGAGCTGTTTTTT.

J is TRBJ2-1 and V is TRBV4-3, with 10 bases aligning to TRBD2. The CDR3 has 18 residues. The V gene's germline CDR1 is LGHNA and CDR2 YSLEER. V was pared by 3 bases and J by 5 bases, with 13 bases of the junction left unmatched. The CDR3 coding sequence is TGCGCCAGCAGCCATCCAGCTCCAGCGAGCGGGGGGGACAATGAGCAGTTCTTC. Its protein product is CASSHPAPASGGDNEQFF.

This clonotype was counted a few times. The CDR3 bases are TGTGCCAGCAGGCTGGGACAGGAAGCCTATGGCTACACCTTC. This translates into CASRLGQEAYGYTF. The V call is TRBV2, the J call TRBJ1-2; 8 nucleotides agree with TRBD1. Looked up from germline, CDR1 is SNHLY and CDR2 is FYNNEI. With V trimmed by 6 bases and J by 4 bases, 7 bases remained unmatched. This CDR3 is built from 14 residues.

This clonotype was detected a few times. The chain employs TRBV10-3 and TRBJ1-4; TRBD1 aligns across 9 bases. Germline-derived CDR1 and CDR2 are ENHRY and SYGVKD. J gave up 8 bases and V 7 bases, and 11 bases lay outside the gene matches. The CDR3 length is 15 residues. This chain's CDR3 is CAITSSQGAGEKLFF. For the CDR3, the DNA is TGTGCCATCACGAGTTCACAGGGGGCAGGGGAAAAACTGTTTTTT.